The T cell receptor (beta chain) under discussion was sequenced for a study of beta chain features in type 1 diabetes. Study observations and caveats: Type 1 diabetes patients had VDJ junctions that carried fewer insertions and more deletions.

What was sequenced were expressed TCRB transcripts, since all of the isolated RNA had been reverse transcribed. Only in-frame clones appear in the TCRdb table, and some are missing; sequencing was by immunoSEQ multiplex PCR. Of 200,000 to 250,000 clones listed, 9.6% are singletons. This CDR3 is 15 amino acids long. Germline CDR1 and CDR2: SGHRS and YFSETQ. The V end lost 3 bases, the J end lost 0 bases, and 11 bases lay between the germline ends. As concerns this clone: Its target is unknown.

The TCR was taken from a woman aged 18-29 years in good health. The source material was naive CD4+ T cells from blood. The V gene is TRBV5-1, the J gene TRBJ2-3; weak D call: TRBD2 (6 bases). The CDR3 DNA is TGCGCCAGCAGCTCGCGACTAGTGAGCACAGATACGCAGTATTTT. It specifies CASSSRLVSTDTQYF.